This TCR beta chain is drawn from a study of cytomegalovirus exposure and HLA in healthy donors. Study-level results: Most likely, a cluster of highly shared sequence variants arose as a sequencing artifact. In vitro data verified a few CMV-associated chains as specific for CMV antigens. Accurate predictions that matched the HLA-A and HLA-B alleles of most subjects were reportedly made from TCR beta sequences. Most TCR sequences were seen very rarely across donors, but some public TCRs occurred in many.

Both 60 Vbeta primers and 13 Jbeta primers went into the PCR. The assay was immunoSEQ multiplex PCR, and TCRdb's table has in-frame clones only and misses some. In all, the sample yields tens of thousands of clones. As for this clone: Its antigen is unidentified.

V lost 4 bases to trimming and J lost 7 bases, with 14 bases between them. This CDR3 spans 14 amino acids. Germline V lookup: CDR1 MNHEY, CDR2 SMNVEV (reference sequence). This TCR derives from a man aged 18-30 years in good health and CMV-seropositive. The source material was PBMCs. The gene calls are TRBV27 and TRBJ1-5, with D tentatively TRBD1 (6 bases). As DNA, the CDR3 is TGTGCCAGCAGTTGGGGGGGGGCTGGACAGCCCCAGCATTTT. Protein: CASSWGGAGQPQHF.